This T cell receptor (beta chain) was sequenced during a study of blood T cell repertoires in COVID-19. The wider study: Nucleic acid was either cDNA or gDNA, and it came from T cells, B-cell-depleted T cells, or PBMCs.

Germline V CDR1 and CDR2: MNHNS, SASEGT. J was trimmed by 3 bases and V by 4 bases; bases with no gene match: 6. This CDR3 has 17 amino acids. Per the authors' pipeline: Scientists estimated how many nucleated cells there were by amplifying reference gene primers. Libraries were prepared by immunoSEQ multiplex PCR; TCRdb keeps only in-frame clonotypes and omits some of them. V and J calls and clone size are as listed in that table; D and trimming were resolved from the DNA. The top ten hold around 2.5% of the sample, which has about 260,000 clones, 70% to 90% seen once. This sequence originates from a woman in her forties or fifties with acute or convalescent COVID-19. The V call is TRBV6-1, the J call TRBJ2-2, with 12 bases lining up with TRBD2. The sample consisted of peripheral blood. The chain's CDR3 is CASSASRLAGDTGELFF. For the CDR3, the DNA is TGTGCCAGCAGTGCCTCAAGACTAGCGGGGGACACCGGGGAGCTGTTTTTT.